The 8 T cell receptor beta chains presented below share a single source sample, sequenced in a study of glioma-infiltrating T cells after dendritic cell vaccination. Profiled with immunoSEQ multiplex PCR; TCRdb holds only in-frame clones, not every one. The sample carries about 99,000 clones, 80% recorded once. The time point here: after dendritic cell vaccination, including at tumor progression/relapse. The source material was blood, sampled after dendritic cell vaccination. These receptors all come from a human donor with glioblastoma.

This clone was seen once. Here the CDR3 DNA reads TGTGCCAGCAGCCGGGGTAGCGGGAGCAGGTCCAGATACGAGCAGTACTTC. Translated, it gives CASSRGSGSRSRYEQYF. The rearrangement joins TRBV7-2 to TRBJ2-7, with 9 bases matching TRBD2. The CDR3 runs to 17 residues. CDR1 is SGHTA, CDR2 FQGNSA, per germline. Unmatched junction bases numbered 15, after V lost 5 bases and J lost 4 bases.

The rearrangement joins TRBV9 to TRBJ2-2, with D possibly being TRBD1 (5 bases). Germline V lookup: CDR1 SGDLS, CDR2 YYNGEE. The V end was cut by 0 bases, the J end by 1 base, with 16 bases between. The CDR3 has 18 residues. The CDR3 DNA reads TGTGCCAGCAGCGTAGGGGGCTCTGCTACCGGGAACACCGGGGAGCTGTTTTTT. Protein: CASSVGGSATGNTGELFF.

The chain combines TRBV27 with TRBJ2-1, with 11 bases lining up with TRBD2. V trimming: 4 bases; J trimming: 2 bases; junction bases outside the gene matches: 7. Germline lookup yields CDR1 MNHEY and CDR2 SMNVEV (reference sequence). The CDR3 spans 17 residues. The CDR3 coding sequence is TGTGCCAGCAGTTCGCTTGTAGCGGGGGGGGCCTACAATGAGCAGTTCTTC. This translates into CASSSLVAGGAYNEQFF.

CDR3: CASSFWGRETEAFF. The CDR3 coding sequence is TGTGCCAGCAGTTTTTGGGGTCGGGAAACTGAAGCTTTCTTT. The chain carries TRBV28 and TRBJ1-1; D unresolved. Germline CDR1 MDHEN, CDR2 SYDVKM. The CDR3 runs 14 residues. The V gene lost 3 bases and the J gene lost 5 bases, with 13 bases spanning the gap.

The chain combines TRBV11-1 with TRBJ2-3; D might be TRBD1 (8 bases). The CDR3 is 16 residues long. V was shortened by 5 bases and J by 1 base, with 16 bases between the two germline ends. Germline lookup yields CDR1 SGHAT and CDR2 FQDESV (reference sequence). DNA of the CDR3: TGTGCCAGCAGCCCTAGGACAGGGAGGGGCACAGATACGCAGTATTTT. Translating it yields CASSPRTGRGTDTQYF.

The chain links TRBV27 to TRBJ2-7; a weak D match, TRBD1 (8 bases). The V gene's germline CDR1 is MNHEY and CDR2 SMNVEV (reference sequence). The CDR3 sequence is 15 residues long. Trimming took 5 bases from V and 5 from J, leaving 19 bases between them. CDR3: CASSRENRGGHEQYF. The CDR3 coding sequence is TGTGCCAGCAGTAGAGAGAACAGGGGGGGGCACGAGCAGTACTTC.

This sequence joins TRBV4-2 and TRBJ2-7; no firm D call. The V and J ends lost 1 base and 4 bases respectively, with 8 bases between them. The CDR3 sequence is 13 residues long. Germline lookup yields CDR1 LGHNA and CDR2 YNFKEQ. CDR3 protein: CASSQGTIYEQYF. CDR3 DNA sequence: TGTGCCAGCAGCCAAGGAACTATTTACGAGCAGTACTTC.

The CDR3 DNA is TGTGCCAGCAGCCCCTGGGCGGATACGCAGTATTTT. It codes for CASSPWADTQYF. The rearrangement uses TRBV7-9 and TRBJ2-3; no definite D call. This CDR3 region has 12 residues. With 5 bases removed from V and 6 bases from J, the gap between germline ends came to 9 bases. Germline values: CDR1 SEHNR, CDR2 FQNEAQ (reference sequence).